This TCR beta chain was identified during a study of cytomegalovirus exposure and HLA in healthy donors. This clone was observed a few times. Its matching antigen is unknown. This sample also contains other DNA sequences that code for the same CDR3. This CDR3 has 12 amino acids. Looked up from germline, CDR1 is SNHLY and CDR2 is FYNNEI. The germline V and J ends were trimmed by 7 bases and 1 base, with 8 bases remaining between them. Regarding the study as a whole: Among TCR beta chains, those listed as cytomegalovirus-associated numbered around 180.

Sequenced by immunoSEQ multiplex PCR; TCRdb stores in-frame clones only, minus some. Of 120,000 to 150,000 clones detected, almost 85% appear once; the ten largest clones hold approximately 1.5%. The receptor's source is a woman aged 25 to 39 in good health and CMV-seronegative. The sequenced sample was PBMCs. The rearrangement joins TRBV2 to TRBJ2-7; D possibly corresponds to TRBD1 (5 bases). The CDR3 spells CASTAGSYEQYF. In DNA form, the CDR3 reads TGTGCCAGCACAGCAGGGTCCTACGAGCAGTACTTC.